This TCR beta chain stems from a study of shared clonotypes between healthy human individuals. General study results and limits: Large depth notwithstanding, sorted-subset sequencing proved incomplete by rarefaction.

This CDR3 has 15 residues. Trimming at V came to 2 bases and at J to 2 bases, leaving 2 bases not matched to a gene. CDR1 MNHEY and CDR2 SVGAGI come from the germline V gene. Selected positively for CCR7 and CD45RO-negative, naive CD8 cells excluded terminally differentiated effector memory CD45RA+ cells. Clones were read by immunoSEQ multiplex PCR, and TCRdb kept only the in-frame ones, dropping some. The sample holds 1.5 million to 2.5 million clones, roughly 94% seen once. Note on this clone: Its antigen is currently unknown.

The TCR sequence derives from a young man in good health. Sequences were obtained from naive CD8+ T cells sorted from blood. The chain couples TRBV6-5 to TRBJ2-2, with 7 bases matching TRBD1. In nucleotides, the CDR3 is TGTGCCAGCAGTTACGAGGGGGCCAACACCGGGGAGCTGTTTTTT. Encoded protein: CASSYEGANTGELFF.